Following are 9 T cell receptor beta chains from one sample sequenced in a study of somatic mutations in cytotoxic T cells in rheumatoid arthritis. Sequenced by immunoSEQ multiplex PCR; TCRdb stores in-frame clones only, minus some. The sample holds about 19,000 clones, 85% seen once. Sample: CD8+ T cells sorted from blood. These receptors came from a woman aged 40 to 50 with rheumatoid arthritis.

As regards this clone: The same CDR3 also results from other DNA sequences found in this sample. The CDR3 is CASRTTGVFYEQYF. The CDR3 DNA sequence: TGTGCCAGCAGGACTACAGGGGTTTTCTACGAGCAGTACTTC. The chain uses TRBV28 and TRBJ2-7; 7 nucleotides align to TRBD1. There are 14 residues in the CDR3. Germline CDR1 reads MDHEN; CDR2 reads SYDVKM. J was trimmed by 3 bases and V by 6 bases; bases with no gene match: 8. Based on the CDR3 plus reference TRBV28 and TRBJ2-7, the full variable domain is DVKVTQSSRYLVKRTGEKVFLECVQDMDHENMFWYRQDPGLGLRLIYFSYDVKMKEKGDIPEGYSVSREKKERFSLILESASTNQTSMYLCASRTTGVFYEQYFGPGTRLTVT.

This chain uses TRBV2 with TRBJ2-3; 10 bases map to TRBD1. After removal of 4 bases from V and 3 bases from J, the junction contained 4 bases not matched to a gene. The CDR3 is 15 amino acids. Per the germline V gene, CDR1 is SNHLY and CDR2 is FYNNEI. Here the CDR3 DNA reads TGTGCCAGCAGTGTCCCGGGACAGGGGACAGATACGCAGTATTTT. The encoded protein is CASSVPGQGTDTQYF. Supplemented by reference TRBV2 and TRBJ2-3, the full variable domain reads EPEVTQTPSHQVTQMGQEVILRCVPISNHLYFYWYRQILGQKVEFLVSFYNNEISEKSEIFDDQFSVERPDGSNFTLKIRSTKLEDSAMYFCASSVPGQGTDTQYFGPGTRLTVL.

CDR3 nucleotides: TGTGCCAGCATAAGGGAGACTTTGGATATCACAGATACGCAGTATTTT. It yields the protein CASIRETLDITDTQYF. The chain carries TRBV2 and TRBJ2-3, with D tentatively TRBD2 (5 bases). Germline V gene sequence: CDR1 SNHLY, CDR2 FYNNEI. This CDR3 spans 16 amino acids. Trimming shortened V by 7 bases and J by 2 bases, and 19 bases separated the two germline ends.

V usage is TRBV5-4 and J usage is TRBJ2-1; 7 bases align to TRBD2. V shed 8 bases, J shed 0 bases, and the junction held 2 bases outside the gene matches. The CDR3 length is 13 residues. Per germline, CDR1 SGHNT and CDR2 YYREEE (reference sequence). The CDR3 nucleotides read TGTGCCAGTGGGGGGGACTCCTACAATGAGCAGTTCTTC. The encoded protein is CASGGDSYNEQFF.

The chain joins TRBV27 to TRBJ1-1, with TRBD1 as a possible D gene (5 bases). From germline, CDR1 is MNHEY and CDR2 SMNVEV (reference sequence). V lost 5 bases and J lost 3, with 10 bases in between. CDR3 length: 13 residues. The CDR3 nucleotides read TGTGCCAGCAGTCCGACAGATTACACTGAAGCTTTCTTT. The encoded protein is CASSPTDYTEAFF.

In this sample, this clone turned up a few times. The CDR3 reads CATSRAGYPPLEQYF. DNA for the CDR3: TGTGCCACCAGCAGAGCCGGTTATCCCCCCCTCGAGCAGTACTTC. The chain combines TRBV15 with TRBJ2-7; the D is unclear. The germline V gene has CDR1 LNHNV and CDR2 YYDKDF (reference sequence). V lost 1 base to trimming and J lost 6 bases, with 16 bases between them. This CDR3 spans 15 amino acids.

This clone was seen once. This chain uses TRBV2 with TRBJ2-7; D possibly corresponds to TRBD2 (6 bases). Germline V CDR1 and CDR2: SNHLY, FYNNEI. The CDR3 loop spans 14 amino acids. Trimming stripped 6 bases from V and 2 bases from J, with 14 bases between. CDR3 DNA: TGTGCCAGCAGCATCTCCCGGACTACCTACGAGCAGTACTTC. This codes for CASSISRTTYEQYF.

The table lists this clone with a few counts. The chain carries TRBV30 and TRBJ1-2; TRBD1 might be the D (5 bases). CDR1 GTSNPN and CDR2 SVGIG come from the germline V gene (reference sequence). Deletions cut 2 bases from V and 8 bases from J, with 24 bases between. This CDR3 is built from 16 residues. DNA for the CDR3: TGTGCCTGGAGTCTCTCAACGGGGGACGGAGAGGACGGCTACACCTTC. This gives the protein CAWSLSTGDGEDGYTF.

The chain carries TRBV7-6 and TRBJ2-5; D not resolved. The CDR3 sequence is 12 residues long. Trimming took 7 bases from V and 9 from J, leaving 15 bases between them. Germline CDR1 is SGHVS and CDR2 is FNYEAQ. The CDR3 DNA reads TGTGCCAGCACGTCTGGCCACCGGGCCCAGTACTTC. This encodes CASTSGHRAQYF.